The clone carrying this TCR beta chain was seen a few times. Via MiXCR, TCRdb re-called the 5' RACE reads, giving one row per CDR3 protein. Among hundreds of thousands of distinct CDR3 sequences listed, approximately 23% were seen once. The source of the sample is a study of T-cell memory formation after mild COVID-19. The CDR3 has 13 amino acids. Trimming stripped 2 bases from V and 6 bases from J, with 8 bases between. CDR1 is SGHVS, CDR2 FNYEAQ, per germline. The chain has TRBV7-6 and TRBJ2-1; D not resolved. The receptor was isolated from an adult woman who had mild COVID-19 (a few samples of this study predate the infection). Cell type and time point are not known. The sequenced material came from PBMCs or a T cell subset sorted from them (not recorded which). The CDR3 loop reads CASSLISFNEQFF. The CDR3 DNA sequence: TGTGCCAGCAGCTTAATATCGTTCAATGAGCAGTTCTTC.